These 8 T cell receptor beta chains came from one sample sequenced in a study of T cell changes during pregnancy in multiple sclerosis. Measured with immunoSEQ multiplex PCR; TCRdb has only the in-frame clones, and not every one. The sample has approximately 99,000 clones; 90% are singletons. Here the sequenced sample was peripheral blood, taken in the second trimester of pregnancy. The receptors were sampled from a female donor in good health, enrolled as a control in a pregnancy study.

The CDR3 bases are TGTGCCAGTAGCCGTACTGGGCACTACGAGCAGTACTTC. Its translation: CASSRTGHYEQYF. The chain has TRBV19 and TRBJ2-7, with D hard to call. Germline V CDR1 and CDR2: LNHDA, SQIVND (reference sequence). This CDR3 contains 13 residues. The V end lost 6 bases, the J end lost 3 bases, and 12 bases lay between the germline ends.

This chain joins TRBV4-3 and TRBJ1-1; D remains ambiguous. This CDR3 is 17 amino acids long. The ends were cut back, 1 base at V and 5 bases at J, with 20 bases in the middle. CDR1 is LGHNA, CDR2 YSLEER, per germline. CDR3 DNA: TGCGCCAGCAGCCAAGGCGCCCGGGCGGGCCCTTGGACTGAAGCTTTCTTT. It codes for CASSQGARAGPWTEAFF.

The CDR3 loop reads CASSSVAGGNQRRETQYF. CDR3 coding DNA: TGTGCCAGCAGTTCGGTAGCGGGAGGGAACCAGCGCAGAGAGACCCAGTACTTC. The chain links TRBV27 to TRBJ2-5, with TRBD2 matching 11 bases. Trimming at V came to 4 bases and at J to 4 bases, leaving 14 bases not matched to a gene. Germline lookup yields CDR1 MNHEY and CDR2 SMNVEV (reference sequence). The CDR3 runs 18 residues.

This clone was recorded a few times. Other nucleotide sequences in the sample specify the same CDR3. The chain carries TRBV5-4 and TRBJ1-1; weak D call: TRBD1 (6 bases). This CDR3 has 14 residues. The V and J ends lost 4 bases and 1 base respectively, with 11 bases between them. Germline values: CDR1 SGHNT, CDR2 YYREEE (reference sequence). Written as DNA, the CDR3 is TGTGCCAGCAGCCTACCCAGGGGGAACACTGAAGCTTTCTTT. This translates into CASSLPRGNTEAFF.

On this clone itself: This may arise from a read error, as a much more abundant clone is one base away. Other nucleotide sequences in the sample specify the same CDR3. The chain joins TRBV2 to TRBJ1-6; 8 nucleotides line up with TRBD1. CDR3 length: 13 residues. Losses at the gene ends were 6 bases for V and 6 bases for J; bases not matched to a gene: 1. Per the germline V gene, CDR1 is SNHLY and CDR2 is FYNNEI. The CDR3 sequence: CASSDRGNSPLHF. CDR3 in DNA: TGTGCCAGCAGCGACAGGGGTAATTCACCCCTCCACTTT.

The chain uses TRBV18 and TRBJ2-7; 10 positions agree with TRBD1. CDR1 KGHSH and CDR2 LQKENI come from the germline V gene. The CDR3 runs 15 residues. J lost 2 bases, V lost 5 bases, and 6 bases had no gene match. The CDR3 spells CASSKGTGDPYEQYF. CDR3 DNA: TGTGCCAGCTCAAAAGGGACAGGGGATCCCTACGAGCAGTACTTC.

This chain links TRBV2 with TRBJ1-4; the D is unclear. Germline CDR1 reads SNHLY; CDR2 reads FYNNEI. The CDR3 extends over 14 amino acids. V gave up 3 bases and J gave up 4 bases, with 9 bases separating them. The CDR3 bases are TGTGCCAGCAGTGAGCGGCAGCTTAATGAAAAACTGTTTTTT. Translated: CASSERQLNEKLFF.

V usage is TRBV5-1 and J usage is TRBJ2-7; D gene uncertain. V lost 0 bases to trimming and J lost 0 bases, with 4 bases between them. The CDR3 sequence is 13 residues long. Looked up from germline, CDR1 is SGHRS and CDR2 is YFSETQ. Here the CDR3 reads CASSLGHSYEQYF. CDR3 nucleotide sequence: TGCGCCAGCAGCTTGGGACACTCCTACGAGCAGTACTTC.